The present entry profiles one T cell receptor beta chain with its context. The source of the sample is a study of PD-L1 blockade in urothelial cancer. Sequencing was performed with immunoSEQ multiplex PCR; in TCRdb, only in-frame clones are kept and a portion is missing. Of about 88,000 clones in the sample, 85% to 95% are singletons; the top ten hold 8% to 9.5%. Germline lookup yields CDR1 SGHKS and CDR2 YYEKEE (reference sequence). V dropped 3 bases and J dropped 6 bases, with 12 bases sitting between them. The CDR3 extends over 13 amino acids. Sequencing used PBMCs, obtained around atezolizumab (anti-PD-L1) treatment. This receptor was taken from a man in his 60s with urothelial cancer. V usage is TRBV5-5 and J usage is TRBJ1-2; no clear D gene. CDR3 region: CASSSLGSNGYTF. The DNA for the CDR3 is TGTGCCAGCAGCTCCCTCGGGTCAAATGGCTACACCTTC.